This TCR beta chain was observed in a study of beta chain features in type 1 diabetes. Reverse transcription of all isolated RNA meant that expressed TCRB transcripts were sequenced. Some clones are missing from TCRdb's copy, which holds only in-frame ones; the method was immunoSEQ multiplex PCR. The data show about 15,000 clones, roughly 63% seen once. A word on this clone: As yet, its antigen is unknown.

Study results and caveats: A pattern of fewer insertions and more deletions at VDJ junctions was seen in type 1 diabetes patients. The similarity of naive, central memory and Treg TCRB repertoires appeared greater among patients than among healthy donors. Researchers report that Type 1 diabetes patients had moderately but significantly shorter TCRB CDR3s across all four CD4+ subsets.

Each of the CD4+ naive, central memory, regulatory and stem cell-like memory populations was sorted via CD45RO/CCR7/CD25/CD127/CD95/CD27. Sequencing used stem cell memory CD4+ T cells from blood. This receptor was taken from a woman between 18 and 30 years old with type 1 diabetes.

The CDR3 sequence is CASSLNGGISYEQYF. The CDR3 DNA sequence: TGTGCCAGCAGCTTAAACGGGGGGATATCCTACGAGCAGTACTTC. The chain recombines TRBV7-2 with TRBJ2-7; the match to TRBD2 covers 7 bases. Trimming cost V 2 bases and J 1 base; bases outside gene matches: 5. Looked up from germline, CDR1 is SGHTA and CDR2 is FQGNSA. The CDR3 is made up of 15 amino acids.